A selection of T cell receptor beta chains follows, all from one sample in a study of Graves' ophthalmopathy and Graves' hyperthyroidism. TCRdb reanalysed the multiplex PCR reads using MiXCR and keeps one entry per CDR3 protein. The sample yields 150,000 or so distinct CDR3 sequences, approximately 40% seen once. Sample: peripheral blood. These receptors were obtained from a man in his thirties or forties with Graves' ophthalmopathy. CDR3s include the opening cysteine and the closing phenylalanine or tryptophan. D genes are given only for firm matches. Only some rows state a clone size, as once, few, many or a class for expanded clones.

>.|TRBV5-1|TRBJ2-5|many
CASSSTGGWGRYQETQYF
TGCGCCAGCAGCTCGACTGGAGGGTGGGGGCGGTACCAAGAGACCCAGTACTTC
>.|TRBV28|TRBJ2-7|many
CASSPGPSHRALIYEQYF
TGTGCCAGCAGTCCAGGGCCCTCCCACCGGGCGCTCATCTACGAGCAGTACTTC
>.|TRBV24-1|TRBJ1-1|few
CATSSRRNTEAFF
TGTGCCACCAGTTCCAGACGGAACACTGAAGCTTTCTTT
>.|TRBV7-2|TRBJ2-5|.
CASKVRDNQETQYF
TGTGCCAGCAAGGTCCGGGACAACCAAGAGACCCAGTACTTC
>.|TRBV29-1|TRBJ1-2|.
CSVKGDNYGYTF
TGCAGCGTGAAGGGTGATAACTATGGCTACACCTTC
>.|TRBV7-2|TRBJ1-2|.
CASSLGVQIYGYTF
TGTGCCAGCAGCTTAGGTGTACAGATCTATGGCTACACCTTC
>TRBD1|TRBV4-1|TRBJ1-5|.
CASSRGGQGYQPQHF
TGCGCCAGCAGCCGAGGGGGACAGGGTTATCAGCCCCAGCATTTT
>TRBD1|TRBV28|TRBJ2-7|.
CASRNTGGTNYEQYF
TGTGCCAGCAGAAACACAGGGGGAACAAACTACGAGCAGTACTTC
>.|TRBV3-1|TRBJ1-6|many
CASSLAGGKNSPLHF
TGTGCCAGCAGCCTGGCCGGGGGTAAAAATTCACCCCTCCACTTT
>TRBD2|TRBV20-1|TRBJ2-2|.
CSARSGGSDTGELFF
TGCAGTGCTAGGAGCGGGGGGTCGGACACCGGGGAGCTGTTTTTT
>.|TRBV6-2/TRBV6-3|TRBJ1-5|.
CASSPPRTNQPQHF
TGTGCCAGCAGCCCTCCACGGACCAATCAGCCCCAGCATTTT
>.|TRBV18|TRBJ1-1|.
CASSFRTGSYTEAFF
TGTGCCAGCTCATTCCGGACCGGTTCGTACACTGAAGCTTTCTTT
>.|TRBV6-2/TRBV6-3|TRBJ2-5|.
CASSDDSLQETQYF
TGTGCCAGCAGTGACGACTCTCTCCAAGAGACCCAGTACTTC
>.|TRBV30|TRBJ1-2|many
CAWNQANYGYTF
TGTGCCTGGAACCAGGCTAACTATGGCTACACCTTC
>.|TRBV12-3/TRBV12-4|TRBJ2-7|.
CASSQARERLSNYEQYF
TGTGCCAGCAGCCAGGCCAGAGAGCGTTTGAGTAACTACGAGCAGTACTTC
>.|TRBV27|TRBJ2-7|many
CASSVNPEEPSYEQYF
TGTGCCAGCAGTGTGAACCCGGAGGAGCCTTCCTACGAGCAGTACTTC
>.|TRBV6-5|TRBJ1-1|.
CASSYPRQVNTEAFF
TGTGCCAGCAGTTACCCAAGACAGGTGAACACTGAAGCTTTCTTT
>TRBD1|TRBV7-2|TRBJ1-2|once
CASSLARTGDGYTF
TGTGCCAGCAGCTTAGCCCGGACAGGGGATGGCTACACCTTC
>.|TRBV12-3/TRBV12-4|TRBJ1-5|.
CASSLQWGASNQPQHF
TGTGCCAGCAGTTTACAGTGGGGGGCAAGCAATCAGCCCCAGCATTTT
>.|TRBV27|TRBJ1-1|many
CASRLGELLPNTEAFF
TGTGCCAGCAGGCTCGGGGAGCTCCTCCCGAACACTGAAGCTTTCTTT
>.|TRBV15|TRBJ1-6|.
CATSRGTTNASPLHF
TGTGCCACCAGCAGAGGGACCACAAATGCTTCACCCCTCCACTTT
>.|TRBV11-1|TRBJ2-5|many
CASSFGGTAKETQYF
TGTGCCAGCAGCTTTGGAGGGACAGCTAAAGAGACCCAGTACTTC
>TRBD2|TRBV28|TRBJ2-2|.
CATSTAGGNTGELFF
TGTGCCACCTCTACAGCGGGAGGTAACACCGGGGAGCTGTTTTTT
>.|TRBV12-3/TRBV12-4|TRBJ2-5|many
CASTRRAEETQYF
TGTGCCTCCACGAGGAGGGCTGAAGAGACCCAGTACTTC
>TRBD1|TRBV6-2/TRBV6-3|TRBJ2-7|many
CASSADRAELFFHEQYF
TGTGCCAGCAGCGCCGACAGGGCTGAACTATTTTTCCACGAGCAGTACTTC
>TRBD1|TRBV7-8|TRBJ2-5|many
CASSRQGPQETQYF
TGTGCCAGCAGCAGACAGGGGCCCCAAGAGACCCAGTACTTC
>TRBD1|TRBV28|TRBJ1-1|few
CASSLDRGPEAFF
TGTGCCAGCAGTTTGGACAGGGGACCTGAAGCTTTCTTT
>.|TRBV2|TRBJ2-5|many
CASSGGEETQYF
TGTGCCAGCAGTGGGGGAGAAGAGACCCAGTACTTC
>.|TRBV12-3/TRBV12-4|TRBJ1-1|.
CASSLNRAVMEAFF
TGTGCCAGCAGTTTAAACAGGGCCGTCATGGAAGCTTTCTTT
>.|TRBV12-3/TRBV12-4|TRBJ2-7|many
CASSPVAGQAYEQYF
TGTGCCAGCAGTCCCGTGGCGGGCCAAGCCTACGAGCAGTACTTC
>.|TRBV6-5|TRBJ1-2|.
CASSFDGNYGYTF
TGTGCCAGCAGTTTCGACGGGAACTATGGCTACACCTTC